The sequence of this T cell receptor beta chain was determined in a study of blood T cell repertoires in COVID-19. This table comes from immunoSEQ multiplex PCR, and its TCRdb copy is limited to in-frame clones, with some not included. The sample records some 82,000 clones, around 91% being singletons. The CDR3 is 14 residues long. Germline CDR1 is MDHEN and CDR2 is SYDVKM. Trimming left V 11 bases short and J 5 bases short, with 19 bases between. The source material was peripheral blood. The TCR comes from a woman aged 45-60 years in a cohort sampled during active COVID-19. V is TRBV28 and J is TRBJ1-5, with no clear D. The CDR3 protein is CAVLDSGSDQPQHF. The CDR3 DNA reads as TGTGCCGTACTGGATTCAGGCTCTGATCAGCCCCAGCATTTT.